This T cell receptor (beta chain) is from a study of cytomegalovirus exposure and HLA in healthy donors. CDR1 is SGHRS and CDR2 is YFSETQ in the germline V gene. Trimming removed 2 bases from V and 3 bases from J, with 15 bases in between. The CDR3 consists of 15 residues. The count of this clone is one. The antigen is unknown. General study findings and limits: Relative to the approximately 680-donor mean, N-insertions were reportedly fewer in an Asian-associated ancestry cluster in a later analysis.

The PCR ran on 60 Vbeta and 13 Jbeta primers. Using immunoSEQ multiplex PCR, the repertoire was profiled, and TCRdb retains in-frame clones only, with some absent. Among about 140,000 clones listed, roughly three quarters were seen once. Sequenced material: PBMCs. The TCR originated in a man aged 18 to 29 in good health and CMV-seronegative. The chain carries TRBV5-1 and TRBJ2-7, with D possibly being TRBD2 (6 bases). The CDR3 reads CASSLPGLRGYEQYF. DNA for the CDR3: TGCGCCAGCAGCTTACCGGGACTCCGGGGCTACGAGCAGTACTTC.